This record concerns one T cell receptor beta chain sequence. Its antigen is as yet unknown. Using immunoSEQ multiplex PCR, the repertoire was profiled, and TCRdb retains in-frame clones only, with some absent. This table holds about 300,000 clones, 67% found once. The data stem from a study of cytotoxic CD8 clonotypes in ibrutinib-treated CLL. Across the whole study: After a median of about 70 months, 14 patients stayed remitted and approximately 12 progressed; responses had been partial in around 25 and complete in 2. General observations from the study: Circulating CD8+ T-cell counts were tracked by baseline clonality, which exceeded that of age-matched healthy donors.

Germline V CDR1 and CDR2: SGHDT, YYEEEE. CDR3 length equals 16 residues. With V trimmed by 4 bases and J by 1 base, 10 bases remained unmatched. The chain employs TRBV5-6 and TRBJ1-2; TRBD1 matches 7 bases. Source: PBMCs, taken after 36 months of ibrutinib treatment. This sequence originates from a human donor with chronic lymphocytic leukemia. The CDR3 loop is CASSHRRTGFNYGYTF. In DNA, the CDR3 is TGTGCCAGCAGCCACCGAAGGACAGGCTTTAACTATGGCTACACCTTC. Full variable domain (rest looked up from reference TRBV5-6 and TRBJ1-2): DAGVTQSPTHLIKTRGQQVTLRCSPKSGHDTVSWYQQALGQGPQFIFQYYEEEERQRGNFPDRFSGHQFPNYSSELNVNALLLGDSALYLCASSHRRTGFNYGYTFGSGTRLTVV.